The TCR beta chain described here comes from a study of T cells in Graves' hyperthyroidism and ophthalmopathy. General study points: Prediction of ophthalmopathy progression came a median around 6 months pre-onset.

RNA transcripts provided the source from which TCR beta CDR3 regions were amplified. The primer set for the first-round RT-PCR of the TCR CDR3 was HTBI. TCRdb re-derived calls from the multiplex PCR reads in MiXCR, one entry per CDR3 protein. The table records approximately 200,000 distinct CDR3 sequences, around 18% of them present only once. Points on this clonotype: Its target is unknown.

This CDR3 is 12 amino acids long. Trimming cost V 4 bases and J 8 bases, with 8 bases left between them. Germline V gives CDR1 KGHDR, CDR2 SFDVKD. Sequenced material: blood. The TCR was taken from a middle-aged man with Graves' hyperthyroidism. V is TRBV24-1 and J is TRBJ2-1; weak D call: TRBD2 (6 bases). CDR3 DNA: TGTGCCACCAGTGACTGGGGGGATGAGCAGTTCTTC. Its translation is CATSDWGDEQFF.